Below are 3 T cell receptor beta chains sequenced from a single sample in a study of CD8 T cells in ankylosing spondylitis. TCRdb fed the 5' RACE reads into MiXCR, producing one record per CDR3 protein. The table has about 5,700 distinct CDR3 sequences, approximately 2.1% seen once. Sequenced sample: blood, either unsorted or a sorted T cell fraction (not recorded which). The receptors originated from a male donor with ankylosing spondylitis or in good health (not recorded which).

Many counts were recorded for this clonotype. The V and J genes are TRBV9 and TRBJ2-1, with D hard to call. CDR3 length equals 12 residues. Germline V lookup: CDR1 SGDLS, CDR2 YYNGEE. Trimming stripped 3 bases from V and 7 bases from J, with 8 bases between. The chain's CDR3 is CASSGTGNEQFF. For the CDR3, the DNA is TGTGCCAGCAGCGGGACGGGTAATGAGCAGTTCTTC.

This clonotype was recorded many times. V usage is TRBV9 and J usage is TRBJ1-5, with D hard to call. The CDR3 loop spans 13 amino acids. Between the trimmed V and J ends, which lost 0 bases and 6 bases, there was a span of 7 bases. The germline gives CDR1 SGDLS, CDR2 YYNGEE. The CDR3 here is CASSVEGTQPQHF. CDR3 nucleotides: TGTGCCAGCAGCGTAGAGGGTACTCAGCCCCAGCATTTT.

There are many counts of this clonotype. V usage is TRBV9 and J usage is TRBJ1-6; 7 nucleotides line up with TRBD1. V gave up 0 bases and J gave up 0 bases; unmatched junction bases: 3. Germline values: CDR1 SGDLS, CDR2 YYNGEE. The CDR3 runs to 17 residues. CDR3 protein: CASSVEGQTSYNSPLHF. For the CDR3, the DNA is TGTGCCAGCAGCGTAGAGGGACAGACCTCCTATAATTCACCCCTCCACTTT. Drawing the rest from reference TRBV9 and TRBJ1-6, the complete variable domain is DSGVTQTPKHLITATGQRVTLRCSPRSGDLSVYWYQQSLDQGLQFLIQYYNGEERAKGNILERFSAQQFPDLHSELNLSSLELGDSALYFCASSVEGQTSYNSPLHFGNGTRLTVT.